The source of this T cell receptor (beta chain) is a study of early T cells in non-severe SARS-CoV-2 infection. Study information: It was bulk RNA from unsorted whole blood that was sequenced, and the chains were unpaired.

Trimming stripped 5 bases from V and 1 base from J, with 17 bases between. This CDR3 comprises 16 residues. The TCR library protocol was used to attach unique molecular identifiers. These identifiers were attached to individual cDNA molecules. TCRdb processed the 5' RACE reads anew with MiXCR; each CDR3 protein has one entry. The table shows over 30,000 distinct CDR3 sequences, with roughly 5.7% occurring only once. This clonotype was recorded many times. Sequenced: whole blood. The genes are TRBV12-3 or TRBV12-4 and TRBJ1-2; D is possibly TRBD1 (6 bases). The TCR was taken from an adult who was a healthcare worker with PCR-confirmed SARS-CoV-2 infection or an uninfected control (not recorded which). CDR3 in amino acids: CASSKPSGVHNYGYTF. CDR3 coding DNA: TGTGCCAGCAGTAAACCATCAGGGGTACATAACTATGGCTACACCTTC.